The following is a TCR beta chain sequence with its context. Its specificity is not known. Trimming removed 4 bases from V and 2 bases from J, with 6 bases in between. There are 12 residues in the CDR3. Germline CDR1 MDHEN, CDR2 SYDVKM. This record comes from a study of OX40 agonist ivuxolimab in advanced cancers. Study overall: Every 2 weeks, patients got intravenous ivuxolimab at one of six dose levels (0.01-10 mg/kg). Three patients had partial responses: one hepatocellular carcinoma, two cutaneous melanoma.

Broader study findings: On average, CD8+ T cells had more expanded clones than CD4+. Some nonresponders likewise displayed low normalized T-cell clonal expansion.

Generated by immunoSEQ multiplex PCR, the TCRdb table keeps only in-frame clones and is missing some. The profile shows roughly 67,000 clones, 80% to 95% of them singletons. The sequenced sample was CD4+ or CD8+ T cells sorted from blood, obtained in a trial of the OX40 agonist ivuxolimab. The clonotype comes from an adult with an advanced solid tumor such as melanoma, head and neck, liver or kidney cancer. V usage is TRBV28 and J usage is TRBJ2-7; no clear D. The CDR3 DNA reads as TGTGCCAGCAGTTGGACCCCCTACGAGCAGTACTTC. Its translation is CASSWTPYEQYF.